This T cell receptor (beta chain) was documented in a study of T cell clones after liver transplantation. Study findings and constraints: The donor-reactive repertoire was only partly measurable in a couple of subjects, lacking donor cells.

Sorting of unstimulated PBMCs yielded separate CD3+CD4+ and CD3+CD8+ fractions. In the case of this clone: Its antigen is undetermined.

Some clones are missing from TCRdb's copy, which holds only in-frame ones; the method was immunoSEQ multiplex PCR. In the table there are some 75,000 clones, 80% of which are singletons. The germline gives CDR1 SGHRS, CDR2 YFSETQ. V gave up 0 bases and J gave up 7 bases; unmatched junction bases: 9. There are 16 residues in the CDR3. Sample: CD4+ T cells from blood, taken before liver transplant. This chain links TRBV5-1 with TRBJ2-1; 8 nucleotides line up with TRBD2. This TCR came from a human donor who received a liver transplant. The CDR3 bases are TGCGCCAGCAGCTTGGGGGTGGGTAGCGGGACGAATGAGCAGTTCTTC. Protein: CASSLGVGSGTNEQFF.